The clone carrying this TCR beta chain has just a few counts. What it recognizes is unknown. Method: immunoSEQ multiplex PCR; TCRdb's copy keeps in-frame clones and lacks some. This sample has about 33,000 clones, with roughly four fifths found just once. The CDR3 spans 14 residues. Trimming at V came to 4 bases and at J to 1 base, leaving 0 bases not matched to a gene. The V gene's germline CDR1 is MNHEY and CDR2 SVGAGI. The data belong to a study of T cells in narcolepsy. Study-level background: Healthy controls were enrolled alongside patients with narcolepsy type 1 or type 2. General study findings and limits: No autoreactive T cell clone sequences appeared in some memory CD4+ repertoires.

The sequencing input was CD45RA- memory CD4+ T cells from PBMCs. The chain is built from TRBV6-5 and TRBJ2-7; TRBD1 aligns across 11 bases. The source of this sequence is a human donor with narcolepsy. The CDR3 loop is CASSWDRGSYEQYF. The CDR3 DNA follows: TGTGCCAGCAGTTGGGACAGGGGGTCCTACGAGCAGTACTTC.